These T cell receptor beta chains were read from a single sample in a study of early T cells in non-severe SARS-CoV-2 infection. TCRdb reprocessed the 5' RACE reads via MiXCR and lists one record per CDR3 protein. This sample has around 30,000 distinct CDR3 sequences, with about 5.5% found just once. The material sequenced was whole blood. The receptors derive from an adult who was a healthcare worker with PCR-confirmed SARS-CoV-2 infection or an uninfected control (not recorded which). Each CDR3 is given with its conserved first and last residue. Fields, in order: clone size, D gene, V gene, J gene, CDR3 protein, CDR3 DNA. A D gene is named only where the DNA matches it firmly. Clone size is given for some rows only: seen once, a few or many times, or a class if the clone is expanded.

size: few; D: .; V: TRBV12-3/TRBV12-4; J: TRBJ2-3; CDR3: CASSLTGARTDTQYF; DNA: TGTGCCAGCAGTTTAACTGGTGCGCGCACAGATACGCAGTATTTT
size: many; D: TRBD2; V: TRBV10-3; J: TRBJ2-5; CDR3: CAISETTAGGRETQYF; DNA: TGTGCCATCAGTGAGACTACAGCGGGGGGGCGAGAGACCCAGTACTTC
size: many; D: .; V: TRBV20-1; J: TRBJ1-5; CDR3: CSARPERGSSQPQHF; DNA: TGCAGTGCTAGACCCGAGAGGGGATCAAGTCAGCCCCAGCATTTT
size: many; D: .; V: TRBV28; J: TRBJ2-1; CDR3: CASSYQGTYNEQFF; DNA: TGTGCCAGCAGTTACCAGGGTACCTACAATGAGCAGTTCTTC
size: many; D: .; V: TRBV5-1; J: TRBJ1-2; CDR3: CASSLDGAGGYTF; DNA: TGCGCCAGCAGCTTGGATGGGGCTGGCGGCTACACCTTC
size: many; D: TRBD2; V: TRBV5-1; J: TRBJ2-7; CDR3: CASSLGTSESYEQYF; DNA: TGCGCCAGCAGCTTAGGGACTAGCGAATCCTACGAGCAGTACTTC
size: few; D: .; V: TRBV20-1; J: TRBJ2-7; CDR3: CSARDSGNEQYF; DNA: TGCAGTGCTAGAGATTCGGGGAACGAGCAGTACTTC
size: many; D: .; V: TRBV19; J: TRBJ2-3; CDR3: CASQAAPGVPDTQYF; DNA: TGTGCCAGTCAGGCCGCACCAGGGGTTCCAGATACGCAGTATTTT
size: .; D: TRBD2; V: TRBV7-2; J: TRBJ2-6; CDR3: CASSLIGGRAFSSGANVLTF; DNA: TGTGCCAGCAGCTTAATCGGCGGGAGGGCCTTTAGCTCTGGGGCCAACGTCCTGACTTTC
size: medium-sized; D: .; V: TRBV4-3; J: TRBJ2-5; CDR3: CASSQGYQETQYF; DNA: TGCGCCAGCAGCCAGGGGTACCAAGAGACCCAGTACTTC
size: many; D: .; V: TRBV4-1; J: TRBJ2-3; CDR3: CASSRSLGTPDTQYF; DNA: TGCGCCAGCAGCCGGAGCCTCGGGACTCCAGATACGCAGTATTTT
size: .; D: .; V: TRBV6-5; J: TRBJ1-2; CDR3: CASSYEESGGYTF; DNA: TGTGCCAGCAGTTACGAGGAATCCGGTGGCTACACCTTC
size: .; D: TRBD1; V: TRBV18; J: TRBJ1-1; CDR3: CASSPDRGPAFF; DNA: TGTGCCAGCTCACCCGACAGGGGGCCAGCTTTCTTT
size: .; D: .; V: TRBV18; J: TRBJ2-7; CDR3: CASSFREYEQYF; DNA: TGTGCCAGCTCGTTTCGGGAATACGAGCAGTACTTC
size: many; D: .; V: TRBV25-1; J: TRBJ1-1; CDR3: CASSDWGQTEAFF; DNA: TGTGCCAGCAGTGACTGGGGGCAGACTGAAGCTTTCTTT
size: few; D: .; V: TRBV7-9; J: TRBJ1-4; CDR3: CASSFEAEKLFF; DNA: TGTGCCAGCAGCTTCGAGGCTGAAAAACTGTTTTTT
size: medium-sized; D: TRBD1; V: TRBV7-9; J: TRBJ2-3; CDR3: CASSYKQGERFPDTQYF; DNA: TGTGCCAGCAGTTATAAACAGGGGGAGCGGTTCCCAGATACGCAGTATTTT
size: .; D: .; V: TRBV7-2; J: TRBJ1-6; CDR3: CASSAMSNSPLHF; DNA: TGTGCCAGCAGCGCGATGTCTAATTCACCCCTCCACTTT
size: many; D: .; V: TRBV15; J: TRBJ2-2; CDR3: CATSRGYTGELFF; DNA: TGTGCCACCAGCAGAGGGTACACCGGGGAGCTGTTTTTT
size: many; D: .; V: TRBV19; J: TRBJ1-5; CDR3: CASSMTHSNQPQHF; DNA: TGTGCCAGTAGTATGACCCATAGCAATCAGCCCCAGCATTTT
size: few; D: .; V: TRBV11-2; J: TRBJ2-7; CDR3: CASSTHGGVTYEQYF; DNA: TGTGCCAGCAGCACCCACGGGGGTGTCACCTACGAGCAGTACTTC
size: medium-sized; D: TRBD1; V: TRBV7-8; J: TRBJ1-5; CDR3: CASSLSTGVNQPQHF; DNA: TGTGCCAGCAGCTTAAGTACAGGGGTGAATCAGCCCCAGCATTTT
size: .; D: .; V: TRBV5-5; J: TRBJ1-4; CDR3: CASSLGTGTGKLFF; DNA: TGTGCCAGCAGCTTGGGAACAGGGACGGGAAAACTGTTTTTT
size: many; D: TRBD1; V: TRBV29-1; J: TRBJ1-1; CDR3: CSVDPQGMNTEAFF; DNA: TGCAGCGTTGACCCACAGGGGATGAACACTGAAGCTTTCTTT
size: many; D: .; V: TRBV14; J: TRBJ1-2; CDR3: CASSQTLGYTF; DNA: TGTGCCAGCAGCCAAACCCTTGGCTACACCTTC
size: many; D: .; V: TRBV28; J: TRBJ2-3; CDR3: CASSRTGSRDTQYF; DNA: TGTGCCAGCAGTCGAACAGGGAGTAGAGATACGCAGTATTTT
size: many; D: .; V: TRBV29-1; J: TRBJ2-2; CDR3: CSAVAGTTNTGELFF; DNA: TGCAGCGCCGTCGCGGGGACGACGAACACCGGGGAGCTGTTTTTT
size: .; D: .; V: TRBV11-2; J: TRBJ2-1; CDR3: CASSLVAREGYNEQFF; DNA: TGTGCCAGCAGCTTAGTTGCCCGGGAAGGCTACAATGAGCAGTTCTTC